This T cell receptor beta chain was recovered during a study of Graves' ophthalmopathy and Graves' hyperthyroidism. The CDR3 has 15 amino acids. Germline V lookup: CDR1 SQVTM, CDR2 ANQGSEA. Between the trimmed V and J ends, which lost 4 bases and 16 bases, there was a span of 29 bases. The study's findings and limits: Blood also harbored most expanded thyroid clonotypes above 0.001 frequency.

Each diagnosis was determined on the basis of clinical symptoms, serum thyroxine, TRAb, thyroid ultrasound and orbital computed tomography. Worth noting for this clonotype: Its antigen is undetermined.

As the template, RNA transcripts were used to amplify TCR beta CDR3 regions. Amplification began with first-round RT-PCR using HTBI primers, then second-round multiplex PCR was performed. TCRdb analysed the multiplex PCR reads with MiXCR anew, one entry per CDR3 protein. This sample yields around 670,000 distinct CDR3 sequences, of which 40% are seen a single time; approximately 46% belongs to the top ten. The rearrangement links TRBV29-1 to TRBJ1-5; the D gene is possibly TRBD1 (5 bases). The receptor was derived from an adult man with Graves' ophthalmopathy. Specimen: peripheral blood. CDR3 sequence reads: CSVATYSTAGGYIHF. The CDR3, as DNA: TGCAGCGTTGCCACGTACTCGACAGCTGGGGGGTATATCCATTTT.